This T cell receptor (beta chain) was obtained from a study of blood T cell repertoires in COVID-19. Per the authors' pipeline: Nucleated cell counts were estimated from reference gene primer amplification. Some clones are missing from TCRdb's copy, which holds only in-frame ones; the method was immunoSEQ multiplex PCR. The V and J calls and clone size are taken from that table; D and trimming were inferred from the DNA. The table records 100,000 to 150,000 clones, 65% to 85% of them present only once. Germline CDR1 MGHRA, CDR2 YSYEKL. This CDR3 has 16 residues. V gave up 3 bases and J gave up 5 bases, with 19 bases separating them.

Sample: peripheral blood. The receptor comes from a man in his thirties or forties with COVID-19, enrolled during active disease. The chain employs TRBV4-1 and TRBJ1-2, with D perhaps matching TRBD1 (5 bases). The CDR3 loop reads CASSQIGLGQDYGYTF. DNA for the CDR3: TGCGCCAGCAGCCAGATTGGCTTGGGGCAGGATTATGGCTACACCTTC.